The 24 T cell receptor beta chains below were found in one sample sequenced in a study of cytotoxic CD8 clonotypes in ibrutinib-treated CLL. Some clones are missing from TCRdb's copy, which holds only in-frame ones; the method was immunoSEQ multiplex PCR. The sample lists roughly 130,000 clones, over 60% occurring once. The sample in question was PBMCs, obtained after 12 months of ibrutinib treatment. Every receptor here comes from a human donor with chronic lymphocytic leukemia.

In DNA, the CDR3 is TGTGCCACCAGCGCAACAGGGGGTCGAACTGAAGCTTTCTTT. This sequence encodes CATSATGGRTEAFF. The rearrangement links TRBV15 to TRBJ1-1, with 8 bases matching TRBD1. From germline, CDR1 is LNHNV and CDR2 YYDKDF (reference sequence). With V trimmed by 5 bases and J by 5 bases, 7 bases remained unmatched. CDR3 length: 14 residues.

The rearrangement uses TRBV5-4 and TRBJ2-1, with 12 nucleotides matching TRBD2. The CDR3 totals 19 residues. V dropped 1 base and J dropped 1; count of bases not matched to a gene: 9. Germline V CDR1 and CDR2: SGHNT, YYREEE (reference sequence). The CDR3 bases are TGTGCCAGCAGCTTGTTAAGGCTAGCGGGAGGGTCGTCCTACAATGAGCAGTTCTTC. It encodes CASSLLRLAGGSSYNEQFF.

The chain combines TRBV10-2 with TRBJ2-2; D unclear. Germline assignment: CDR1 WSHSY and CDR2 SAAADI. Trimming shortened V by 7 bases and J by 0 bases, and 6 bases separated the two germline ends. The CDR3 is 13 residues long. CDR3 bases: TGCGCCAGCAAAGGAGCGAACACCGGGGAGCTGTTTTTT. It yields the protein CASKGANTGELFF.

The chain carries TRBV5-4 and TRBJ2-1; D could derive from TRBD1 or TRBD2 (6 bases each). Per the germline V gene, CDR1 is SGHNT and CDR2 is YYREEE (reference sequence). Between the trimmed V and J ends, which lost 4 bases and 4 bases, there was a span of 21 bases. This CDR3 contains 17 residues. CDR3 sequence: CASSRDTPGGIYNEQFF. Written as DNA, the CDR3 is TGTGCCAGCAGCCGGGACACCCCTGGGGGGATATACAATGAGCAGTTCTTC.

This clone occurred once. The V gene is TRBV20-1, the J gene TRBJ2-7; the match to TRBD1 covers 8 bases. Germline-derived CDR1 and CDR2 are DFQATT and SNEGSKA (reference sequence). After removal of 6 bases from V and 7 bases from J, the junction contained 5 bases not matched to a gene. The CDR3 length is 11 residues. DNA of the CDR3: TGCAGTGCGAGACAGGGGTGGGAGCAGTACTTC. Translated, it gives CSARQGWEQYF.

The chain combines TRBV27 with TRBJ2-7; TRBD2 aligns across 13 bases. V shed 5 bases, J shed 3 bases, and the junction held 4 bases outside the gene matches. Germline CDR1 reads MNHEY; CDR2 reads SMNVEV (reference sequence). CDR3 length equals 15 residues. CDR3 region: CASSPWTSGSYEQYF. DNA of the CDR3: TGTGCCAGCAGTCCCTGGACTAGCGGGAGCTACGAGCAGTACTTC.

This chain joins TRBV11-1 and TRBJ2-7; either TRBD1 or TRBD2 may supply D (5 bases each). V was clipped by 5 bases and J by 4 bases, with 15 bases between them. This CDR3 region has 14 residues. Per germline, CDR1 SGHAT and CDR2 FQDESV (reference sequence). Here the CDR3 DNA reads TGTGCCAGCAGCCCAGCCGGGACGGTATACGAGCAGTACTTC. It codes for CASSPAGTVYEQYF.

The chain is built from TRBV10-3 and TRBJ1-2, with TRBD1 matching over 9 bases. CDR3 size: 15 residues. Germline CDR1 ENHRY, CDR2 SYGVKD. The V gene end was trimmed by 6 bases and the J gene end by 5 bases; junction bases not matched to a gene: 10. Written as DNA, the CDR3 is TGTGCCATCAGGAAGGACAGGGGCCCCCTTTATGGCTACACCTTC. Its protein is CAIRKDRGPLYGYTF.

This clone has only a few counts. At one end, the junction sequence differs from germline, possibly due to a read error. The V and J genes are TRBV19 and TRBJ1-3; D remains unclear. CDR1 is LNHDA and CDR2 is SQIVND in the germline V gene (reference sequence). This CDR3 is 13 amino acids long. CDR3 sequence (DNA): TGTGCCAGTAGTATAGGGGGAGGCAGCCCGTCACAATTT. This codes for CASSIGGGSPSQF. The whole variable domain, filled in from reference TRBV19 and TRBJ1-3, reads DGGITQSPKYLFRKEGQNVTLSCEQNLNHDAMYWYRQDPGQGLRLIYYSQIVNDFQKGDIAEGYSVSREKKESFPLTVTSAQKNPTAFYLCASSIGGGSPSQFGEGSWLTVV.

This rearrangement joins TRBV6-5 to TRBJ2-3, with 10 bases aligning to TRBD2. V shed 3 bases, J shed 6 bases, and the junction held 9 bases outside the gene matches. This CDR3 is built from 16 residues. Germline V gives CDR1 MNHEY, CDR2 SVGAGI. The CDR3 is CASSYVAGGPSDTQYF. The CDR3 region has the DNA TGTGCCAGCAGTTATGTAGCGGGAGGCCCCTCTGATACGCAGTATTTT.

The J gene is TRBJ2-7, the V gene TRBV5-1; TRBD2 aligns across 11 bases. The CDR3 is made up of 15 amino acids. Trimming took 2 bases from V and 3 from J; bases not matched to a gene: 4. The germline gives CDR1 SGHRS, CDR2 YFSETQ. CDR3 nucleotides: TGCGCCAGCAGCTTCCATACTAGCGGGAGCTACGAGCAGTACTTC. Translation gives CASSFHTSGSYEQYF.

This clone was seen more than once but under ten times. This chain uses TRBV19 with TRBJ2-3, with D maybe TRBD1 (6 bases). The CDR3 consists of 15 residues. Germline lookup yields CDR1 LNHDA and CDR2 SQIVND (reference sequence). Trimming shortened V by 3 bases and J by 1 base, and 11 bases separated the two germline ends. The CDR3 DNA follows: TGTGCCAGTAGTATTGGGGCAGGGGGCACAGATACGCAGTATTTT. Its protein is CASSIGAGGTDTQYF.

Written as DNA, the CDR3 is TGTGCCAGCAGTGAACAGGGGGCGCGGGGTGAAAAACTGTTTTTT. Translating gives CASSEQGARGEKLFF. The chain recombines TRBV6-1 with TRBJ1-4; 8 nucleotides align to TRBD1. The length of the CDR3 is 15 residues. J lost 7 bases, V lost 2 bases, and 6 bases had no gene match. Per the germline V gene, CDR1 is MNHNS and CDR2 is SASEGT.

The chain joins TRBV29-1 to TRBJ2-3; 9 bases agree with TRBD1. The CDR3 has 16 amino acids. Trimming at V came to 7 bases and at J to 0 bases, leaving 11 bases not matched to a gene. CDR1 and CDR2 from the germline V gene are SQVTM and ANQGSEA. The CDR3 DNA is TGCAGCGCTGGACAGGGGTCTCGTGTCAGCACAGATACGCAGTATTTT. The encoded protein is CSAGQGSRVSTDTQYF.

The chain recombines TRBV18 with TRBJ2-7; 7 positions match TRBD2. Trimming removed 3 bases from V and 3 bases from J; junction bases left unmatched: 5. Germline V gene sequence: CDR1 KGHSH, CDR2 LQKENI. This CDR3 spans 14 amino acids. CDR3: CASSPSGIYYEQYF. The DNA of the CDR3 is TGTGCCAGCTCACCGAGCGGGATCTACTACGAGCAGTACTTC.

The chain employs TRBV19 and TRBJ1-2, with TRBD1 matching 9 bases. The CDR3 consists of 15 residues. From germline, CDR1 is LNHDA and CDR2 SQIVND (reference sequence). The junction had 6 bases not matched to a gene; V was cut back by 4 bases and J by 3 bases. The CDR3 here is CASSTRQGVYYGYTF. CDR3 DNA sequence: TGTGCCAGTAGTACCCGACAGGGGGTTTACTATGGCTACACCTTC.

The chain employs TRBV27 and TRBJ2-3; D is possibly TRBD1 or TRBD2 (5 bases each). CDR1 is MNHEY, CDR2 SMNVEV, per germline (reference sequence). This CDR3 contains 14 residues. V shed 0 bases and J shed 6 bases, with 10 bases lying between them. The CDR3 loop is CASSLSSGADTQYF. DNA for the CDR3: TGTGCCAGCAGTTTATCTTCCGGGGCCGATACGCAGTATTTT.

This clone was seen just once. This rearrangement joins TRBV7-2 to TRBJ1-2; the D is unclear. Trimming cost V 0 bases and J 4 bases, with 15 bases left between them. The CDR3 contains 16 residues. The germline V gene has CDR1 SGHTA and CDR2 FQGNSA. The CDR3 region is CASSLALVGGGYGYTF. The CDR3, as DNA: TGTGCCAGCAGCTTAGCGTTGGTGGGTGGTGGCTATGGCTACACCTTC.

This rearrangement joins TRBV4-3 to TRBJ1-2; a possible D gene is TRBD1 (6 bases). CDR1 is LGHNA and CDR2 is YSLEER in the germline V gene. The CDR3 length is 15 residues. V lost 1 base and J lost 0, with 9 bases in between. The CDR3: CASSQARQANYGYTF. The CDR3 region has the DNA TGCGCCAGCAGCCAAGCCCGACAGGCTAACTATGGCTACACCTTC.

The chain joins TRBV28 to TRBJ1-5; TRBD1 matches 7 bases. The junction had 7 bases not matched to a gene; V was cut back by 5 bases and J by 6 bases. The V gene's germline CDR1 is MDHEN and CDR2 SYDVKM. The CDR3 is 14 residues long. The CDR3 coding sequence is TGTGCCAGCAGTCCCCGGACAGGAGCTCAGCCCCAGCATTTT. It codes for CASSPRTGAQPQHF.

With regard to this clone: At one boundary the junction diverges from the germline segment, which might be a read error. The chain has TRBV7-8 and TRBJ1-1; TRBD1 might be the D (5 bases). CDR1 is SGHVS and CDR2 is FQNEAQ in the germline V gene. The CDR3 covers 14 residues. CDR3 DNA: TGTGCCGGCAGCTTAGGACACTATAACACTGAAGCTTTCTTT. Protein product: CAGSLGHYNTEAFF.

This clone appeared a single time. The V and J genes are TRBV11-2 and TRBJ2-1, with 12 bases lining up with TRBD2. Per germline, CDR1 SGHAT and CDR2 FQNNGV. With 5 bases clipped from V and 2 bases from J, the junction kept 4 bases outside the gene matches. This CDR3 is built from 16 residues. CDR3 in DNA: TGTGCCAGCAGCATAAGGACTAGCGGGACCTACAATGAGCAGTTCTTC. Its translation: CASSIRTSGTYNEQFF. Full variable domain (outside the CDR3, taken from reference TRBV11-2 and TRBJ2-1): EAGVAQSPRYKIIEKRQSVAFWCNPISGHATLYWYQQILGQGPKLLIQFQNNGVVDDSQLPKDRFSAERLKGVDSTLKIQPAKLEDSAVYLCASSIRTSGTYNEQFFGPGTRLTVL.

The CDR3 bases are TGTGCCAGCAGTCGGGCAGGGGTCACCGGGGAGCTGTTTTTT. This sequence encodes CASSRAGVTGELFF. The rearrangement joins TRBV27 to TRBJ2-2, with D maybe TRBD1 (6 bases). Germline loops: CDR1 MNHEY, CDR2 SMNVEV (reference sequence). The CDR3 totals 14 residues. Trimming cost V 5 bases and J 4 bases, with 11 bases left between them.

This chain uses TRBV5-4 with TRBJ2-1; 11 bases line up with TRBD2. The CDR3 runs 16 residues. The trim removed 4 bases at V and 8 bases at J, leaving 11 bases unmatched. CDR1 SGHNT and CDR2 YYREEE come from the germline V gene (reference sequence). CDR3 sequence (DNA): TGTGCCAGCAGCATGCTAGGACTAGCGGGCTCCGATGAGCAGTTCTTC. Its protein product is CASSMLGLAGSDEQFF.